These 17 T cell receptor beta chains were all obtained from the same sample, sequenced in a study of cytomegalovirus exposure and HLA in healthy donors. Both 60 Vbeta primers and 13 Jbeta primers went into the PCR. The repertoire was sequenced with immunoSEQ multiplex PCR; TCRdb's copy has only in-frame clones and lacks some. The sample includes fewer than 250,000 clones, 83% of them seen just once. Sequenced input: PBMCs. All receptors derive from a girl between 10 and 17 years old in good health and CMV-seronegative.

The rearrangement uses TRBV28 and TRBJ1-1; D ambiguous. The CDR3 runs to 15 residues. CDR1 is MDHEN, CDR2 SYDVKM, per germline. Trimming removed 3 bases at V and 1 base at J, with 12 bases between. CDR3 protein: CASSLTLRPNTEAFF. The CDR3 nucleotides are TGTGCCAGCAGTTTGACATTACGGCCGAACACTGAAGCTTTCTTT.

V usage is TRBV7-2 and J usage is TRBJ2-2, with TRBD1 matching 8 bases. The V gene's germline CDR1 is SGHTA and CDR2 FQGNSA. The J segment lost 4 bases and the V segment lost 7 bases, leaving 5 bases of the junction unmatched. The CDR3 has 14 amino acids. This CDR3 is CASKTQGVTGELFF. DNA for the CDR3: TGTGCCAGCAAGACACAGGGGGTCACCGGGGAGCTGTTTTTT.

This clone occurred once. The CDR3 protein is CASSYAGSPLHF. CDR3 bases: TGTGCCAGCAGTTACGCGGGTTCACCCCTCCACTTT. J is TRBJ1-6 and V is TRBV6-5; D gene uncertain. The CDR3 contains 12 residues. In germline, CDR1 is MNHEY, CDR2 SVGAGI. V shed 2 bases and J shed 9 bases, with 5 bases lying between them.

The rearrangement links TRBV28 to TRBJ2-7; TRBD1 agrees at 12 bases. The CDR3 is made up of 16 amino acids. After removal of 5 bases from V and 1 base from J, the junction contained 6 bases not matched to a gene. Per the germline V gene, CDR1 is MDHEN and CDR2 is SYDVKM. The DNA for the CDR3 is TGTGCCAGCAGTGGGACAGGGGGCTTCGGGTCCTACGAGCAGTACTTC. It codes for CASSGTGGFGSYEQYF.

The chain has TRBV5-1 and TRBJ2-1; possibly TRBD2 for D (7 bases). Germline-derived CDR1 and CDR2 are SGHRS and YFSETQ. The CDR3 contains 15 residues. Trimming took 0 bases from V and 6 from J, leaving 13 bases between them. As DNA, the CDR3 is TGCGCCAGCAGCTTGGCTGGGGGGGCGGGCAATGAGCAGTTCTTC. Encoded protein: CASSLAGGAGNEQFF.

This clone is a singleton in its sample. This chain joins TRBV28 and TRBJ2-2, with TRBD2 matching over 13 bases. J gave up 3 bases and V 7 bases, and 8 bases lay outside the gene matches. Germline lookup yields CDR1 MDHEN and CDR2 SYDVKM. This CDR3 region has 17 residues. In DNA form, the CDR3 reads TGTGCCAGCACCGTCGGACTAGCGGGAGTATACACCGGGGAGCTGTTTTTT. The encoded protein is CASTVGLAGVYTGELFF.

The chain links TRBV7-2 to TRBJ1-1, with a tentative D call TRBD1 (5 bases). The CDR3 covers 14 residues. Germline lookup yields CDR1 SGHTA and CDR2 FQGNSA. The ends were cut back, 5 bases at V and 0 bases at J, with 10 bases in the middle. The CDR3 sequence: CASSVQVLNTEAFF. In DNA, the CDR3 is TGTGCCAGCAGCGTACAGGTCCTGAACACTGAAGCTTTCTTT. The full variable domain, in which reference TRBV7-2 and TRBJ1-1 provide the parts outside the CDR3, is GAGVSQSPSNKVTEKGKDVELRCDPISGHTALYWYRQSLGQGLEFLIYFQGNSAPDKSGLPSDRFSAERTGGSVSTLTIQRTQQEDSAVYLCASSVQVLNTEAFFGQGTRLTVV.

V usage is TRBV19 and J usage is TRBJ2-6, with 9 bases aligning to TRBD1. The ends lost 6 bases at V and 2 bases at J; junction bases unmatched: 5. Germline assignment: CDR1 LNHDA and CDR2 SQIVND (reference sequence). This CDR3 has 16 residues. CDR3: CASSLQGAPGANVLTF. The CDR3 DNA is TGTGCCAGTAGCCTACAGGGGGCGCCTGGGGCCAACGTCCTGACTTTC.

This chain uses TRBV27 with TRBJ1-5; D is unclear. V lost 5 bases, J lost 3 bases, and 8 bases lay in between. Germline CDR1 MNHEY, CDR2 SMNVEV (reference sequence). The CDR3 covers 13 residues. DNA of the CDR3: TGTGCCAGCAGTGGGCGCTACAATCAGCCCCAGCATTTT. It yields the protein CASSGRYNQPQHF.

This chain connects TRBV4-1 to TRBJ1-4, with 8 bases that match TRBD1. Germline V gene data show CDR1 as MGHRA and CDR2 as YSYEKL. The CDR3 has 15 amino acids. With V trimmed by 5 bases and J by 3 bases, 5 bases remained unmatched. The CDR3 protein is CASSSQGAANEKLFF. As DNA, the CDR3 is TGCGCCAGCAGCTCGCAGGGGGCGGCTAATGAAAAACTGTTTTTT.

The rearrangement uses TRBV11-2 and TRBJ2-3, with 8 bases lining up with TRBD2. CDR1 is SGHAT, CDR2 FQNNGV, per germline. Unmatched junction bases numbered 7, after V lost 2 bases and J lost 0 bases. This CDR3 has 17 amino acids. The CDR3 reads CASSLTASSGSTDTQYF. CDR3 sequence (DNA): TGTGCCAGCAGCTTAACGGCGTCTAGCGGGAGCACAGATACGCAGTATTTT.

The chain combines TRBV19 with TRBJ1-6; 8 bases are a match to TRBD1. J was trimmed by 4 bases and V by 5 bases; bases with no gene match: 13. The CDR3 extends over 18 amino acids. Germline lookup yields CDR1 LNHDA and CDR2 SQIVND (reference sequence). In DNA, the CDR3 is TGTGCCAGTAGTGAGACAGGGGCCATATTCGCTTATAATTCACCCCTCCACTTT. Encoded protein: CASSETGAIFAYNSPLHF.

The V and J genes are TRBV19 and TRBJ1-5; TRBD1 might be the D (5 bases). The CDR3 runs to 15 residues. The germline gives CDR1 LNHDA, CDR2 SQIVND (reference sequence). Trimming took off 4 bases at V and 6 bases at J, with 16 bases between the two ends. Here the CDR3 DNA reads TGTGCCAGTAGTACCCATGGAGGGGAGGGTCAGCCCCAGCATTTT. This translates into CASSTHGGEGQPQHF.

The chain combines TRBV6-1 with TRBJ1-3, with unresolved D. CDR1 is MNHNS and CDR2 is SASEGT in the germline V gene. The CDR3 consists of 13 residues. Trimming shortened V by 6 bases and J by 3 bases, and 9 bases separated the two germline ends. CDR3 in DNA: TGTGCCAGCAGCCTGACGGGTGGAAACACCATATATTTT. Translated: CASSLTGGNTIYF.

The chain carries TRBV5-5 and TRBJ2-7, with 7 bases lining up with TRBD1. Trimming took 4 bases from V and 2 from J; bases not matched to a gene: 9. In germline, CDR1 is SGHKS, CDR2 YYEKEE (reference sequence). The CDR3 has 15 amino acids. CDR3 sequence reads: CASSPSRDSTYEQYF. DNA of the CDR3: TGTGCCAGCAGCCCCTCCCGGGACAGCACCTACGAGCAGTACTTC.

The V call is TRBV4-1, the J call TRBJ1-1, with a weak D call TRBD1 (5 bases). The CDR3 covers 14 residues. V lost 1 base and J lost 8, with 14 bases in between. The V gene's germline CDR1 is MGHRA and CDR2 YSYEKL. The CDR3 coding sequence is TGCGCCAGCAGCCAAGGAGAACTAAACAGGGAAGCTTTCTTT. It yields the protein CASSQGELNREAFF.

The V and J genes are TRBV27 and TRBJ2-3; D is ambiguous. V gave up 6 bases and J gave up 1 base, with 11 bases separating them. Looked up from germline, CDR1 is MNHEY and CDR2 is SMNVEV (reference sequence). The CDR3 extends over 14 amino acids. The CDR3 protein is CASRRLPGTDTQYF. For the CDR3, the DNA is TGTGCCAGCAGGAGGCTTCCCGGCACAGATACGCAGTATTTT.